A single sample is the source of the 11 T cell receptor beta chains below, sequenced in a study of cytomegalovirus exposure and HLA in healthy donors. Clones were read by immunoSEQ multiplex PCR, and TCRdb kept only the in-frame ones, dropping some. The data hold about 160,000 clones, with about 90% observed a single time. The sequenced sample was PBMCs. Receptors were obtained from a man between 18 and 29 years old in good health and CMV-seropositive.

The CDR3 loop reads CASSDNTSPTDTQYF. The CDR3 DNA is TGTGCCAGCAGCGATAATACTTCTCCCACAGATACGCAGTATTTT. The J gene is TRBJ2-3, the V gene TRBV9; D is undetermined. Germline CDR1 is SGDLS and CDR2 is YYNGEE. The CDR3 sequence is 15 residues long. V lost 3 bases to trimming and J lost 2 bases, with 13 bases between them. Variable domain in full (rest from reference TRBV9 and TRBJ2-3): DSGVTQTPKHLITATGQRVTLRCSPRSGDLSVYWYQQSLDQGLQFLIQYYNGEERAKGNILERFSAQQFPDLHSELNLSSLELGDSALYFCASSDNTSPTDTQYFGPGTRLTVL.

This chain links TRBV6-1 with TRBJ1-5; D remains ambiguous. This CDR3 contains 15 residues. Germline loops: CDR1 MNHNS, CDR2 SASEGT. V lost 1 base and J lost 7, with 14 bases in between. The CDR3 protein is CASSEVGNSLQPQHF. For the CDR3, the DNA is TGTGCCAGCAGTGAAGTCGGAAACAGTCTCCAGCCCCAGCATTTT.

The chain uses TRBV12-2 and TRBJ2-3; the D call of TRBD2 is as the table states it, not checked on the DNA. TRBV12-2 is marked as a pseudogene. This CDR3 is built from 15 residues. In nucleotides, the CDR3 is TGTGCGCCTGTGGTAAGTAATGCGGGCACAGATACGCAGTATTTT. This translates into CAPVVSNAGTDTQYF.

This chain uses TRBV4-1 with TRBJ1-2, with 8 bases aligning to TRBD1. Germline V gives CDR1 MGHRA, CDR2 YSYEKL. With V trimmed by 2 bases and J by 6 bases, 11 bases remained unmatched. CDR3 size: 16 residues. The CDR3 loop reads CASSQTDLDRVDGYTF. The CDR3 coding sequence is TGCGCCAGCAGCCAAACTGACCTGGACAGGGTTGATGGCTACACCTTC.

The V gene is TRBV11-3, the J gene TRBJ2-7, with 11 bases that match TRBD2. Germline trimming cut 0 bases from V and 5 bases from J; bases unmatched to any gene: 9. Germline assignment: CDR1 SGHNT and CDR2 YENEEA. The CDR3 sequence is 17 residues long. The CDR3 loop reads CASSLDTSGRNYDEQYF. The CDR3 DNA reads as TGTGCCAGCAGCTTAGATACTAGCGGGAGAAATTACGACGAGCAGTACTTC.

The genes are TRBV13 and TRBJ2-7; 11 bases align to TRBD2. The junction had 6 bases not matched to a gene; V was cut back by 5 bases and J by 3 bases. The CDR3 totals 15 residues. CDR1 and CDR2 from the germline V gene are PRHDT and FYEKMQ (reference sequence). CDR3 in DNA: TGTGCCAGCAGCACATCTAGCGGGAGGTTCTACGAGCAGTACTTC. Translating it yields CASSTSSGRFYEQYF.

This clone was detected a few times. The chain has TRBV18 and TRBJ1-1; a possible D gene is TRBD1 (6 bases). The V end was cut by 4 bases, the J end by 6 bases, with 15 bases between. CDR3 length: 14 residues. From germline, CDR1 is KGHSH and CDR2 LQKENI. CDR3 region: CASSQSSGVAEAFF. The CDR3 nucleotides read TGTGCCAGCTCACAAAGTTCAGGGGTTGCTGAAGCTTTCTTT.

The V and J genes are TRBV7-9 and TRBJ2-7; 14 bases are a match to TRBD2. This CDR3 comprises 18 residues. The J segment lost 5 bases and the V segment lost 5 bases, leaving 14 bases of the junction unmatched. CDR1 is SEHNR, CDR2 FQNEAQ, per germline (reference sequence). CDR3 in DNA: TGTGCCAGCAGCGCCCCCCCGGGACTAGCGGGAGAATGGGACGAGCAGTACTTC. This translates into CASSAPPGLAGEWDEQYF.

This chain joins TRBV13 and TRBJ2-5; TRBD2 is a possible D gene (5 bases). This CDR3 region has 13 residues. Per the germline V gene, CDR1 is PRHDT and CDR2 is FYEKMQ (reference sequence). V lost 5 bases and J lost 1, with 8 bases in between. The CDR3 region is CASSLLAQETQYF. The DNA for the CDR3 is TGTGCCAGCAGCCTTCTAGCCCAAGAGACCCAGTACTTC.

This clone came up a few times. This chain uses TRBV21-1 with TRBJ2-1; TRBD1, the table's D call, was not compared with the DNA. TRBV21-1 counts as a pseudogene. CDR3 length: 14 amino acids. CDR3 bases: TGTGCCAGCAGCAAAACAGGAGCTCGGGATGAGCAGTTCTTC. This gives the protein CASSKTGARDEQFF.

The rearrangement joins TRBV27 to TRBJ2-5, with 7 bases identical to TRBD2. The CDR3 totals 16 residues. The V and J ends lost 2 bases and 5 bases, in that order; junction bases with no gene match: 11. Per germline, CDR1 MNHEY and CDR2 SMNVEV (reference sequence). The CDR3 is CASSLGSRGSWETQYF. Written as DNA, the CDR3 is TGTGCCAGCAGTTTAGGTTCTCGCGGGAGTTGGGAGACCCAGTACTTC.